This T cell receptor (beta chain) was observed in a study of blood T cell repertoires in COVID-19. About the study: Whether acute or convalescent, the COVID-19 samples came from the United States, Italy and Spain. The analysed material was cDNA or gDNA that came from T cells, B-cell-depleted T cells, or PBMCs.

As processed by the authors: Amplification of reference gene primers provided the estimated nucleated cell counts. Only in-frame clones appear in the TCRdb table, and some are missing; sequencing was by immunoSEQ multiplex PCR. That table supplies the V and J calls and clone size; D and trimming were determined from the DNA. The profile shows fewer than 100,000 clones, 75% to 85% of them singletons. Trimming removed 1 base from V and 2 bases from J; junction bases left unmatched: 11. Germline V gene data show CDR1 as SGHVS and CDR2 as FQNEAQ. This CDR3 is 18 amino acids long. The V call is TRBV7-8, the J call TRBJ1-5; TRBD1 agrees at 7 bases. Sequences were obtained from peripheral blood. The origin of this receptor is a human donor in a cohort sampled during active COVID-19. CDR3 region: CASSLGPDRHLGNQPQHF. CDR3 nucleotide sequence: TGTGCCAGCAGCTTAGGACCGGACAGGCATTTGGGCAATCAGCCCCAGCATTTT.